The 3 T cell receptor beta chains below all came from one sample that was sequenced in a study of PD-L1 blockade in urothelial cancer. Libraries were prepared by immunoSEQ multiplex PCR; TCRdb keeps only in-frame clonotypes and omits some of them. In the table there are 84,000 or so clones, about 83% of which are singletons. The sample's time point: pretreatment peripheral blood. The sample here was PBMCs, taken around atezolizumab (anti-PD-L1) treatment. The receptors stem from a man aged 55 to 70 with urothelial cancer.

CDR3 sequence reads: CAWRNRGLSTDTQYF. The CDR3 DNA sequence: TGTGCCTGGAGAAACAGGGGGCTCAGCACAGATACGCAGTATTTT. The rearrangement joins TRBV30 to TRBJ2-3, with TRBD1 matching 9 bases. V was pared by 3 bases and J by 0 bases, with 4 bases of the junction left unmatched. Germline V lookup: CDR1 GTSNPN, CDR2 SVGIG (reference sequence). The CDR3 length is 15 residues.

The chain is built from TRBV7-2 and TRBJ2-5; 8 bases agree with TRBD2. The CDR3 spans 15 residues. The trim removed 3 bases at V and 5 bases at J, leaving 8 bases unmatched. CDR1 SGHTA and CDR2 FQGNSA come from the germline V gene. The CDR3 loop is CASSFDRGGMETQYF. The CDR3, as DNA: TGTGCCAGCAGCTTCGATCGGGGGGGCATGGAGACCCAGTACTTC. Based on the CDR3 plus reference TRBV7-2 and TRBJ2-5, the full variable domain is GAGVSQSPSNKVTEKGKDVELRCDPISGHTALYWYRQSLGQGLEFLIYFQGNSAPDKSGLPSDRFSAERTGGSVSTLTIQRTQQEDSAVYLCASSFDRGGMETQYFGPGTRLLVL.

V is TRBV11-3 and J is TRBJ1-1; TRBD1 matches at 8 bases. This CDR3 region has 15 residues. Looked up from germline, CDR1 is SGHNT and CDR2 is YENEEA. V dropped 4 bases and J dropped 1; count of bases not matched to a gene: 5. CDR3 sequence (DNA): TGTGCCAGCAGCTGGGCCGGGACAGGGAACACTGAAGCTTTCTTT. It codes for CASSWAGTGNTEAFF.